The rows below give T cell receptor beta chains drawn from one sample of a study of CD8 T cells in Susac syndrome. MiXCR, applied by TCRdb to the immunoSEQ multiplex PCR reads, yields one record per CDR3 protein. The data hold 250,000 to 300,000 distinct CDR3 sequences, with 85% observed a single time. Material for sequencing was CD8+ T cells from PBMCs. Source of these receptors: a human donor with multiple sclerosis. CDR3s include the opening cysteine and the closing phenylalanine or tryptophan. The D gene is left open where the match is weak. Only part of the rows carry a size: once, few, many, or a class if the clone is expanded.

V	size	D	J	CDR3	DNA
TRBV6-5	once	TRBD1	TRBJ2-3	CASSSGTGDPATDTQYF	TGTGCCAGCAGTTCCGGGACAGGGGATCCGGCGACAGATACGCAGTATTTT
TRBV27	NA	NA	TRBJ1-5	CASSLTGYNQPQHF	TGTGCCAGCAGTCTTACAGGGTACAATCAGCCCCAGCATTTT
TRBV7-9	NA	TRBD2	TRBJ2-7	CASRGFTREAYEQYF	TGTGCCAGCAGAGGATTCACCCGGGAGGCCTACGAGCAGTACTTC
TRBV13	NA	TRBD2	TRBJ2-5	CASSSAGEGQETQYF	TGTGCCAGCAGCTCCGCGGGAGAGGGCCAAGAGACCCAGTACTTC
TRBV19	NA	NA	TRBJ2-7	CASSIGRLGRDNPYEQYF	TGTGCCAGTAGTATAGGGCGCCTGGGCAGAGACAACCCCTACGAGCAGTACTTC
TRBV28	NA	TRBD2	TRBJ2-7	CASSLPSGTSGINEQYF	TGTGCCAGCAGTTTGCCCTCCGGGACTAGCGGGATAAACGAGCAGTACTTC
TRBV27	NA	NA	TRBJ2-1	CASSLIRLVGNEQFF	TGTGCCAGCAGTTTAATTCGACTAGTCGGCAATGAGCAGTTCTTC
TRBV7-9	NA	NA	TRBJ1-2	CASIQGPADGYTF	TGTGCCAGCATACAGGGCCCCGCGGATGGCTACACCTTC
TRBV7-8	NA	NA	TRBJ1-1	CASSLVVRVEGTEAFF	TGTGCCAGCAGCTTAGTTGTCCGGGTTGAGGGGACTGAAGCTTTCTTT
TRBV6-2/TRBV6-3	NA	TRBD2	TRBJ2-5	CASSPGGEAETQYF	TGTGCCAGCAGTCCCGGGGGGGAGGCAGAGACCCAGTACTTC
TRBV5-4	once	NA	TRBJ1-1	CAVQGRSNTEAFF	TGTGCCGTCCAGGGACGGTCGAACACTGAAGCTTTCTTT
TRBV29-1	NA	NA	TRBJ2-5	CSVEGPVGRGVRGSQETQYF	TGCAGCGTTGAAGGGCCTGTCGGGAGAGGGGTAAGGGGGTCCCAAGAGACCCAGTACTTC
TRBV19	NA	TRBD2	TRBJ2-7	CASSSGGAYEQYF	TGTGCCAGTAGTTCCGGGGGGGCCTACGAGCAGTACTTC
TRBV7-2	NA	TRBD2	TRBJ2-1	CASSLAPQTSGRAPSYNEQFF	TGTGCCAGCAGCTTAGCCCCTCAGACTAGCGGGAGGGCCCCCTCCTACAATGAGCAGTTCTTC
TRBV7-2	NA	TRBD2	TRBJ2-7	CASSFLAGGLGEQYF	TGTGCCAGCAGCTTCCTAGCGGGAGGTTTGGGCGAGCAGTACTTC
TRBV11-2	NA	TRBD2	TRBJ2-1	CASSQRVRGLAGGPLIEQFF	TGTGCCAGCAGCCAACGAGTCCGGGGACTAGCGGGAGGGCCTTTGATCGAGCAGTTCTTC
TRBV4-3	NA	TRBD1	TRBJ2-7	CASSQGTGQNLDEQYF	TGCGCCAGCAGCCAAGGGACGGGACAGAACCTAGACGAGCAGTACTTC
TRBV30	NA	NA	TRBJ1-2	CAWTGGVNYGYTF	TGTGCCTGGACAGGAGGGGTGAACTATGGCTACACCTTC
TRBV20-1	NA	NA	TRBJ2-3	CSARDSLSATSTDTQYF	TGCAGTGCACGAGACAGCCTCTCAGCTACTAGCACAGATACGCAGTATTTT
TRBV7-2	few	NA	TRBJ2-7	CASSFSGQSYEQYF	TGTGCCAGCAGCTTCAGCGGACAGAGCTACGAGCAGTACTTC
TRBV27	NA	NA	TRBJ2-5	CATSAGVRPGEETQYF	TGTGCCACCAGTGCGGGGGTCAGACCAGGGGAGGAGACCCAGTACTTC
TRBV27	NA	TRBD2	TRBJ2-7	CTSSPTLAGVGSSYEQYF	TGTACCAGCAGTCCAACACTAGCGGGAGTGGGGAGCTCCTACGAGCAGTACTTC
TRBV7-6	few	NA	TRBJ2-7	CASSEGPGGSYEQYF	TGTGCTAGCAGCGAGGGACCCGGGGGTTCTTACGAGCAGTACTTC
TRBV29-1	NA	TRBD2	TRBJ2-1	CSVAGTSGRASYNEQFF	TGCAGCGTTGCCGGGACTAGCGGGAGGGCCTCCTACAATGAGCAGTTCTTC
TRBV6-5	NA	NA	TRBJ1-5	CASSSTSLGGGQPQHF	TGTGCCAGCAGTTCTACCTCGCTGGGGGGCGGTCAGCCCCAGCATTTT
TRBV28	NA	TRBD1	TRBJ1-2	CASSLWAGGHYGYTF	TGTGCCAGCAGTTTATGGGCAGGGGGTCACTATGGCTACACCTTC
TRBV2	NA	NA	TRBJ2-1	CASSGGGDSYNEQFF	TGTGCCAGCAGTGGAGGGGGAGATTCCTACAATGAGCAGTTCTTC
TRBV7-4	NA	TRBD1	TRBJ2-6	CASSPRTGGKPTSGANVLTF	TGTGCCAGCAGCCCCCGGACAGGGGGCAAGCCCACCTCTGGGGCCAACGTCCTGACTTTC
TRBV24-1	NA	NA	TRBJ2-3	CATSDFEGLGTDTQYF	TGTGCCACCAGTGATTTTGAGGGGCTAGGGACAGATACGCAGTATTTT
TRBV6-2/TRBV6-3	NA	NA	TRBJ1-1	CASSSHTRKAFF	TGTGCCAGCAGTTCGCACACCCGAAAAGCTTTCTTT
TRBV13	once	NA	TRBJ1-5	CASTFRDNQPQHF	TGTGCCAGCACGTTCAGGGACAATCAGCCCCAGCATTTT
TRBV20-1	NA	NA	TRBJ2-6	CSARPPGHIFSGANVLTF	TGCAGTGCTAGACCTCCGGGACACATCTTTTCTGGGGCCAACGTCCTGACTTTC
TRBV19	NA	NA	TRBJ1-5	CASSMTSYSNQPQHF	TGTGCCAGTAGTATGACTTCATATAGCAATCAGCCCCAGCATTTT
TRBV19	NA	TRBD2	TRBJ2-1	CASSILGLAGSSYNEQFF	TGTGCCAGTAGTATACTGGGACTAGCGGGGAGCTCCTACAATGAGCAGTTCTTC
TRBV19	NA	TRBD2	TRBJ2-1	CASTLDSGLAPYEQFF	TGTGCCAGTACCCTCGACTCCGGACTAGCGCCCTATGAGCAGTTCTTC
TRBV24-1	NA	NA	TRBJ2-7	CATSDSRKAKQYF	TGTGCCACCAGTGATAGTAGAAAGGCGAAGCAGTACTTC
TRBV3-1	once	TRBD1	TRBJ2-3	CASSQRLGRLGGAGPDTQYF	TGTGCCAGCAGCCAACGACTTGGTCGATTAGGGGGCGCAGGACCAGATACGCAGTATTTT
TRBV5-1	NA	NA	TRBJ1-2	CASSLGTFNGYTF	TGCGCCAGCAGCTTGGGGACATTCAATGGCTACACCTTC
TRBV9	NA	NA	TRBJ2-7	CASSPRGRVYEQYF	TGTGCCAGCAGCCCCCGGGGCAGGGTCTACGAGCAGTACTTC
TRBV20-1	NA	NA	TRBJ2-7	CSARLARPYEQYF	TGCAGTGCTAGGCTAGCGCGACCGTACGAGCAGTACTTC
TRBV27	NA	TRBD1	TRBJ1-5	CASNRQGGATISPQHF	TGTGCCAGCAATAGACAGGGGGGAGCTACAATCAGCCCCCAGCATTTT
TRBV5-4	NA	TRBD2	TRBJ2-3	CASSLGQRGYTDTQYF	TGTGCCAGCAGCCTAGGCCAGCGGGGGTACACAGATACGCAGTATTTT
TRBV29-1	NA	NA	TRBJ2-5	CSVPREKETQYF	TGCAGCGTTCCCCGCGAAAAAGAGACCCAGTACTTC
TRBV29-1	NA	NA	TRBJ2-3	CSVVLGQSLADTQYF	TGCAGCGTTGTCTTAGGGCAATCCTTGGCAGATACGCAGTATTTT
TRBV27	NA	TRBD1	TRBJ1-4	CASSPSLGQGGRSEKLFF	TGTGCCAGCAGTCCCTCATTGGGACAGGGGGGAAGGAGTGAAAAACTGTTTTTT
TRBV9	once	TRBD1	TRBJ1-1	CASSIRDRGSLNTEAFF	TGTGCCAGCAGCATCCGGGACAGGGGCTCCTTGAACACTGAAGCTTTCTTT
TRBV6-6	few	NA	TRBJ2-1	CASSYSGVRNEQFF	TGTGCCAGCAGTTATTCGGGAGTGCGCAATGAGCAGTTCTTC
TRBV14	NA	NA	TRBJ2-3	CASSQVWADTQYF	TGTGCCAGCAGCCAAGTATGGGCAGATACGCAGTATTTT
TRBV28	NA	NA	TRBJ1-5	CASSLASRREGQPQHF	TGTGCCAGCAGCCTTGCGAGCAGACGGGAGGGTCAGCCCCAGCATTTT